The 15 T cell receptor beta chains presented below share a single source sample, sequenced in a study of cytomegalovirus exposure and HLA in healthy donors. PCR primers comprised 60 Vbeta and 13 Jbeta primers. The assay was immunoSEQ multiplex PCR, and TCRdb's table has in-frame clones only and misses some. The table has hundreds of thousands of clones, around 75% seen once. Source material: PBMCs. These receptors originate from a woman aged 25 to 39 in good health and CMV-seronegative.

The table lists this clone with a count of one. The CDR3 nucleotides are TGTGCCAGCAGCACTGAAGCGGGAGACACCGGGGAGCTGTTTTTT. It specifies CASSTEAGDTGELFF. The V and J genes are TRBV7-9 and TRBJ2-2, with 8 bases identical to TRBD2. Germline values: CDR1 SEHNR, CDR2 FQNEAQ (reference sequence). V was clipped by 5 bases and J by 3 bases; unmatched bases: 5. The CDR3 runs to 15 residues. The full variable domain, its missing parts supplied by reference TRBV7-9 and TRBJ2-2, is DTGVSQNPRHKITKRGQNVTFRCDPISEHNRLYWYRQTLGQGPEFLTYFQNEAQLEKSRLLSDRFSAERPKGSFSTLEIQRTEQGDSAMYLCASSTEAGDTGELFFGEGSRLTVL.

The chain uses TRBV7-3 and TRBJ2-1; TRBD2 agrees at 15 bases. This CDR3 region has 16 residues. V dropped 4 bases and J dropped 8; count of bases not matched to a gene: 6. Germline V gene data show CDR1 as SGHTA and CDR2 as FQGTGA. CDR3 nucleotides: TGTGCCAGCAGCTCCGGACTAGCGGGAGGGGTAGATGAGCAGTTCTTC. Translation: CASSSGLAGGVDEQFF.

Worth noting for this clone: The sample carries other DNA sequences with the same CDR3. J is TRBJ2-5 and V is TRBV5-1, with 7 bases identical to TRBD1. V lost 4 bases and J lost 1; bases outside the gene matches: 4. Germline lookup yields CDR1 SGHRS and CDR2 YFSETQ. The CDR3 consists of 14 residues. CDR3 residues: CASSLGTAQETQYF. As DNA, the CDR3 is TGCGCCAGCAGCCTCGGGACAGCCCAAGAGACCCAGTACTTC.

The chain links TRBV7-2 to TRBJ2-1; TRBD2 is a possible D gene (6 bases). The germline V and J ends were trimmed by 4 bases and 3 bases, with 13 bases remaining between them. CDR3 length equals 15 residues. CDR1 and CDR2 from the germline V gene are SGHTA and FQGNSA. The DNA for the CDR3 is TGTGCCAGCAGCTCTAGGAGGGCCGGCTACAATGAGCAGTTCTTC. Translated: CASSSRRAGYNEQFF.

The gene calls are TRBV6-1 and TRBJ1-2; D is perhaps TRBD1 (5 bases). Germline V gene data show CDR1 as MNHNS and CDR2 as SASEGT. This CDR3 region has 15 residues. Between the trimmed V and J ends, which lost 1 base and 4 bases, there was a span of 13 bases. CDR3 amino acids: CASSEVLEGVYGYTF. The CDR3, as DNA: TGTGCCAGCAGTGAAGTTTTGGAAGGGGTCTATGGCTACACCTTC.

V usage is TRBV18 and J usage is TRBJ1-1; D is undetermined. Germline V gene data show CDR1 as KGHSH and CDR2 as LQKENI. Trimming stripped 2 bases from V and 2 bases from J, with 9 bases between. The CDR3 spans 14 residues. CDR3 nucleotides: TGTGCCAGCTCACCAGAGAGTAGCAACACTGAAGCTTTCTTT. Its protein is CASSPESSNTEAFF.

CDR3 loop: CASSNPGGYTF. The DNA for the CDR3 is TGTGCCAGCAGCAACCCCGGGGGCTACACCTTC. This chain links TRBV7-8 with TRBJ1-2, with D unresolved. Trimming left V 5 bases short and J 8 bases short, with 9 bases between. Germline CDR1 reads SGHVS; CDR2 reads FQNEAQ. This CDR3 spans 11 amino acids.

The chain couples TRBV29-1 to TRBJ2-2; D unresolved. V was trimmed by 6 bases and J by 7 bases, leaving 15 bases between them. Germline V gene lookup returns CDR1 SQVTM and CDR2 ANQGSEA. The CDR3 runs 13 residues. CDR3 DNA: TGCAGCGTCTTGACTGCCTCTGTCGGGGAGCTGTTTTTT. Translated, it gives CSVLTASVGELFF.

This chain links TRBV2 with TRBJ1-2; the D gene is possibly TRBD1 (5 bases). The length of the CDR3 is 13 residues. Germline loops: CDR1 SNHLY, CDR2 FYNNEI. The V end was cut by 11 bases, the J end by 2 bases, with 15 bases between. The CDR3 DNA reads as TGTGCCGGCAAGGGACTATCAAACTATGGCTACACCTTC. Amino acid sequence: CAGKGLSNYGYTF.

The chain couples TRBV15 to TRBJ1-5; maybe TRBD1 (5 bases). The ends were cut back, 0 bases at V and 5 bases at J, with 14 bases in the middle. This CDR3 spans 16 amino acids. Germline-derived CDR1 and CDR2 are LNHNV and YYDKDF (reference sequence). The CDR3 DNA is TGTGCCACCAGCAGAGATCGGGGGTCGGCAGATCAGCCCCAGCATTTT. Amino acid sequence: CATSRDRGSADQPQHF.

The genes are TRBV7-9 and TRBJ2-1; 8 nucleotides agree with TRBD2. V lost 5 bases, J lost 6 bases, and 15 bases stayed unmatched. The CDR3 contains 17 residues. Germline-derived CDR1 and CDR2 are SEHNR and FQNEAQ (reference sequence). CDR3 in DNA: TGTGCCAGCAGCCCACCTGGGGGACTAGAGGTGGGCAATGAGCAGTTCTTC. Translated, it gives CASSPPGGLEVGNEQFF. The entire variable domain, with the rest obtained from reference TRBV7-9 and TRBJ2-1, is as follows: DTGVSQNPRHKITKRGQNVTFRCDPISEHNRLYWYRQTLGQGPEFLTYFQNEAQLEKSRLLSDRFSAERPKGSFSTLEIQRTEQGDSAMYLCASSPPGGLEVGNEQFFGPGTRLTVL.

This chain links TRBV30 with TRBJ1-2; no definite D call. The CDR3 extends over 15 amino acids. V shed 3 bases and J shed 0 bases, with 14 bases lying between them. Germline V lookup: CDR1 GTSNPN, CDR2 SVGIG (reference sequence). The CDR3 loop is CAWRMEVLTNYGYTF. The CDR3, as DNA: TGTGCCTGGAGGATGGAGGTGCTGACTAACTATGGCTACACCTTC. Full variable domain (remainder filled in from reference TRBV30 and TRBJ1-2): SQTIHQWPATLVQPVGSPLSLECTVEGTSNPNLYWYRQAAGRGLQLLFYSVGIGQISSEVPQNLSASRPQDRQFILSSKKLLLSDSGFYLCAWRMEVLTNYGYTFGSGTRLTVV.

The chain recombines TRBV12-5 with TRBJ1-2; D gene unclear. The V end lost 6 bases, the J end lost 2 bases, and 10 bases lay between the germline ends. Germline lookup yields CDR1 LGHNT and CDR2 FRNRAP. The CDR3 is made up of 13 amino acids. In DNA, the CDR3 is TGTGCTAGTGGGATACAGAGCAACTATGGCTACACCTTC. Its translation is CASGIQSNYGYTF. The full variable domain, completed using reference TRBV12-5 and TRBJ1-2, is DARVTQTPRHKVTEMGQEVTMRCQPILGHNTVFWYRQTMMQGLELLAYFRNRAPLDDSGMPKDRFSAEMPDATLATLKIQPSEPRDSAVYFCASGIQSNYGYTFGSGTRLTVV.

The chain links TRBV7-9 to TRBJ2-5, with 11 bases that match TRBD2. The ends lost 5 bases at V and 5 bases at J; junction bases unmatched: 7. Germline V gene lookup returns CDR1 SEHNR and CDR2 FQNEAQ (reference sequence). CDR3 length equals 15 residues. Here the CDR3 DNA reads TGTGCCAGCAGCATTAGCGGGAGGGCCTGGGAGACCCAGTACTTC. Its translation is CASSISGRAWETQYF.

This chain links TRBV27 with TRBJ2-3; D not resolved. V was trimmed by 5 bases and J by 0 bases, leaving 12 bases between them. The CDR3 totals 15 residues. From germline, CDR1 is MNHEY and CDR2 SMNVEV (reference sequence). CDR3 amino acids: CASSPLVSSTDTQYF. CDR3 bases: TGTGCCAGCAGTCCCCTAGTGTCTAGCACAGATACGCAGTATTTT.